This passage covers 8 T cell receptor beta chains from one sample sequenced in a study of cytomegalovirus exposure and HLA in healthy donors. Researchers ran the PCR with 60 Vbeta and 13 Jbeta primers. The protocol was immunoSEQ multiplex PCR, while the TCRdb copy is restricted to in-frame clones and leaves out a portion. The sample includes 200,000 to 250,000 clones, about 81% of them seen just once. The specimen was PBMCs. The origin of the receptors is a woman in her 40s in good health and CMV-seronegative.

The V gene is TRBV5-4, the J gene TRBJ2-7; maybe TRBD2 (6 bases). The CDR3 has 15 amino acids. CDR1 and CDR2 (germline): SGHNT, YYREEE (reference sequence). V lost 5 bases and J lost 0, with 15 bases in between. Here the CDR3 reads CASSWGWRDSYEQYF. DNA of the CDR3: TGTGCCAGCAGTTGGGGGTGGCGGGACTCCTACGAGCAGTACTTC.

The genes are TRBV18 and TRBJ2-4; TRBD1 aligns across 8 bases. V lost 5 bases to trimming and J lost 9 bases; unmatched junction nucleotides: 9. The CDR3 extends over 14 amino acids. From germline, CDR1 is KGHSH and CDR2 LQKENI. The CDR3 sequence is CASSYEGQGGIQYF. CDR3 DNA sequence: TGTGCCAGCTCATATGAAGGACAGGGAGGCATTCAGTACTTC.

This chain uses TRBV7-3 with TRBJ2-6; no definite D call. CDR1 SGHTA and CDR2 FQGTGA come from the germline V gene. Trimming left V 2 bases short and J 0 bases short, with 8 bases between. The CDR3 totals 16 residues. CDR3 region: CASSLGQSSGANVLTF. The CDR3 coding sequence is TGTGCCAGCAGCTTAGGGCAGTCCTCTGGGGCCAACGTCCTGACTTTC.

The chain recombines TRBV6-5 with TRBJ2-2; no clear D. V gave up 5 bases and J gave up 8 bases, with 9 bases separating them. The CDR3 length is 12 residues. The germline V gene encodes CDR1 MNHEY and CDR2 SVGAGI. The CDR3 loop reads CASSPSPGELFF. The CDR3 DNA sequence: TGTGCCAGCAGTCCCTCCCCTGGGGAGCTGTTTTTT.

In DNA, the CDR3 is TGTGCCAGCAGCTTAGCGCTGCGGGGGGGTGACAATGAGCAGTTCTTC. Its translation is CASSLALRGGDNEQFF. V usage is TRBV7-9 and J usage is TRBJ2-1; 9 positions agree with TRBD2. V was clipped by 0 bases and J by 5 bases; unmatched bases: 5. Germline V gene data show CDR1 as SEHNR and CDR2 as FQNEAQ (reference sequence). This CDR3 has 16 residues. Supplemented by reference TRBV7-9 and TRBJ2-1, the full variable domain reads DTGVSQNPRHKITKRGQNVTFRCDPISEHNRLYWYRQTLGQGPEFLTYFQNEAQLEKSRLLSDRFSAERPKGSFSTLEIQRTEQGDSAMYLCASSLALRGGDNEQFFGPGTRLTVL.

The chain recombines TRBV7-9 with TRBJ1-1; D unclear. This CDR3 contains 14 residues. CDR1 and CDR2 from the germline V gene are SEHNR and FQNEAQ (reference sequence). V lost 3 bases to trimming and J lost 5 bases, with 13 bases between them. Here the CDR3 reads CASSFRSFGTEAFF. The CDR3 DNA reads TGTGCCAGCAGCTTCCGGAGTTTCGGGACTGAAGCTTTCTTT.

This clone was picked up a small number of times. This chain links TRBV6-1 with TRBJ1-4; D perhaps matches TRBD1 (6 bases). This CDR3 is built from 16 residues. Trimming left V 2 bases short and J 0 bases short, with 10 bases between. Germline V gene data show CDR1 as MNHNS and CDR2 as SASEGT. Here the CDR3 reads CASSESRTATNEKLFF. As DNA, the CDR3 is TGTGCCAGCAGTGAATCCCGGACAGCAACTAATGAAAAACTGTTTTTT.

The chain carries TRBV27 and TRBJ1-1; TRBD1 matches 7 bases. The CDR3 spans 14 residues. The trim removed 6 bases at V and 10 bases at J, leaving 14 bases unmatched. Germline V gene data show CDR1 as MNHEY and CDR2 as SMNVEV (reference sequence). The CDR3 coding sequence is TGTGCCAGCAGACCCGGGACAGATTCTAGGGGAGCTTTCTTT. Encoded protein: CASRPGTDSRGAFF.